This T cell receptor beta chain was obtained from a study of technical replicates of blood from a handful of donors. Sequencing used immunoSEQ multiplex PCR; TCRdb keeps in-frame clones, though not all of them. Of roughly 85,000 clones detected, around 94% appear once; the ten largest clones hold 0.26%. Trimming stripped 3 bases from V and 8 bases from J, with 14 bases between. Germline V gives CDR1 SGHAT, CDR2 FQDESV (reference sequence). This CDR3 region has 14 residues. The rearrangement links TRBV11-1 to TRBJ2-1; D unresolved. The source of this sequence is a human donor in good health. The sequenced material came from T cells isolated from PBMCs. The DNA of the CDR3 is TGTGCCAGCAGCTTCGGTAAGCGACCCCATGAGCAGTTCTTC. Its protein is CASSFGKRPHEQFF.